This entry lists 12 T cell receptor beta chains sequenced from one sample in a study of blood T cell repertoires in COVID-19. Clones were sequenced by immunoSEQ multiplex PCR, and TCRdb holds only the in-frame ones, with some missing. The sample holds tens of thousands of clones; roughly four fifths are singletons and the top ten take about 1.9%. The sample consisted of peripheral blood. These receptors originate from a woman between 55 and 75 years old with acute or convalescent COVID-19.

CDR3 sequence: CASSLLGRATGALGGYTF. In nucleotides, the CDR3 is TGTGCCAGCAGCTTATTGGGGAGGGCGACAGGCGCTCTGGGTGGCTACACCTTC. The chain is built from TRBV11-2 and TRBJ1-2; tentatively, D is TRBD1 (6 bases). The length of the CDR3 is 18 residues. Trimming cost V 2 bases and J 7 bases, with 26 bases left between them. Germline loops: CDR1 SGHAT, CDR2 FQNNGV.

The chain carries TRBV5-8 and TRBJ1-1; D gene uncertain. CDR1 and CDR2 (germline): SGHTS, YDEGEE. The V end was cut by 4 bases, the J end by 4 bases, with 17 bases between. The CDR3 is made up of 15 amino acids. CDR3 sequence: CASSTGSGGSTEAFF. The CDR3 DNA is TGTGCCAGCAGCACCGGGTCCGGCGGAAGCACTGAAGCTTTCTTT.

Written as DNA, the CDR3 is TGTGCCAGCAGCTTAACCTCGACAGGGACCCAGTACTTC. The encoded protein is CASSLTSTGTQYF. The chain employs TRBV7-3 and TRBJ2-5, with a tentative D call TRBD1 (6 bases). Per the germline V gene, CDR1 is SGHTA and CDR2 is FQGTGA. This CDR3 has 13 residues. The germline V and J ends were trimmed by 0 bases and 7 bases, with 9 bases remaining between them.

The chain carries TRBV10-3 and TRBJ1-5, with TRBD1 identical over 7 bases. Germline values: CDR1 ENHRY, CDR2 SYGVKD. V lost 6 bases and J lost 6; bases outside the gene matches: 8. This CDR3 spans 14 amino acids. In DNA form, the CDR3 reads TGTGCCATCAGCAAAGAGGCAGGGGGTCAGCCCCAGCATTTT. This encodes CAISKEAGGQPQHF.

The CDR3 sequence: CSASGGRSSYNEQFF. CDR3 DNA sequence: TGCAGTGCTAGTGGCGGGAGGAGCTCCTACAATGAGCAGTTCTTC. The genes are TRBV20-1 and TRBJ2-1, with 8 bases aligning to TRBD2. In germline, CDR1 is DFQATT, CDR2 SNEGSKA (reference sequence). The V and J ends lost 3 bases and 0 bases, in that order; junction bases with no gene match: 4. CDR3 length equals 15 residues.

The V gene is TRBV5-1, the J gene TRBJ2-7; the match to TRBD1 covers 10 bases. Germline CDR1 is SGHRS and CDR2 is YFSETQ. The CDR3 sequence is 14 residues long. V shed 3 bases and J 3 bases; nucleotides not matched to a gene: 3. CDR3 bases: TGCGCCAGCAGCTCCGGGACAGGGGTCTACGAGCAGTACTTC. Its protein product is CASSSGTGVYEQYF.

V gene TRBV6-4 combines with J gene TRBJ1-5; 9 nucleotides match TRBD1. V was pared by 4 bases and J by 10 bases, with 8 bases of the junction left unmatched. Germline-derived CDR1 and CDR2 are MRHNA and SNTAGT. The CDR3 is 14 residues long. The CDR3 nucleotides read TGTGCCAGCAGTGCGGGACAGGGCGGTGACCCCCAGCATTTT. Protein product: CASSAGQGGDPQHF.

This clone was observed a handful of times. This sequence joins TRBV7-9 and TRBJ2-3; 7 positions match TRBD2. Per the germline V gene, CDR1 is SEHNR and CDR2 is FQNEAQ (reference sequence). The CDR3 loop spans 15 amino acids. J was trimmed by 5 bases and V by 2 bases; bases with no gene match: 7. The CDR3 DNA sequence: TGTGCCAGCAGCTTATTAGTAACGGGGGGAGATACGCAGTATTTT. It is translated as CASSLLVTGGDTQYF.

The chain uses TRBV10-3 and TRBJ1-5; unclear D gene. V lost 3 bases and J 4 bases, leaving 13 bases between the germline ends. The CDR3 runs 15 residues. Per germline, CDR1 ENHRY and CDR2 SYGVKD. For the CDR3, the DNA is TGTGCCATCAGTGAACACCTACAGTGGAATCAGCCCCAGCATTTT. Amino acid sequence: CAISEHLQWNQPQHF.

This clone has more than one count but fewer than ten. The rearrangement links TRBV9 to TRBJ2-1; 10 bases match TRBD2. The CDR3 is 15 amino acids. CDR1 is SGDLS, CDR2 YYNGEE, per germline. J gave up 9 bases and V 4 bases, and 10 bases lay outside the gene matches. The CDR3 nucleotides read TGTGCCAGCAGCCCTAGGATAGCGGGGGGCGGTGAGCAGTTCTTC. Protein product: CASSPRIAGGGEQFF.

This clone was picked up a small number of times. The rearrangement links TRBV2 to TRBJ1-2, with a possible D match to TRBD1 (6 bases). The V end was cut by 0 bases, the J end by 8 bases, with 13 bases between. This CDR3 has 14 residues. Germline CDR1 is SNHLY and CDR2 is FYNNEI. CDR3 bases: TGTGCCAGCAGTGAAGCGCGGGGGGGGCGAGGCTACACCTTC. Amino acid sequence: CASSEARGGRGYTF.

Worth noting for this clone: The junction shows a germline mismatch at one end, possibly a read error. The rearrangement links TRBV7-3 to TRBJ2-3, with 8 bases identical to TRBD2. Germline CDR1 and CDR2: SGHTA and FQGTGA. The CDR3 has 16 residues. This CDR3 is CASSITGTSGTDTQYF. The CDR3, as DNA: TGTGCCAGCAGCATAACCGGGACTAGTGGCACAGATACGCAGTATTTT.